The TCR beta chain under discussion was sequenced for a study of early T cells in non-severe SARS-CoV-2 infection. In this sample, this clonotype turned up many times. TCRdb processed the 5' RACE reads anew with MiXCR; each CDR3 protein has one entry. In the table there are 45,000 to 65,000 distinct CDR3 sequences, roughly 9.2% of which are singletons. Sequenced material: whole blood. This receptor was identified in an adult who was a healthcare worker with PCR-confirmed SARS-CoV-2 infection or an uninfected control (not recorded which).

CDR3 loop: CASSSSAAYDYTF. The CDR3 nucleotides read TGTGCCAGTAGTAGTTCGGCAGCTTACGACTACACCTTC. The chain employs TRBV19 and TRBJ1-2, with D hard to call. The CDR3 has 13 amino acids. CDR1 is LNHDA, CDR2 SQIVND, per germline (reference sequence). Trimming left V 4 bases short and J 10 bases short, with 16 bases between.